The clone carrying this T cell receptor (beta chain) was seen a few times. There were TCR beta CDR3 regions amplified from RNA transcripts. HTBI primers were employed in a first-round RT-PCR of the TCR CDR3. TCRdb called the multiplex PCR reads again in MiXCR, with one record for every CDR3 protein. Here the sample spans approximately 400,000 distinct CDR3 sequences, approximately 20% being singletons. This specimen belongs to a study of T cells in Graves' hyperthyroidism and ophthalmopathy. V gave up 3 bases and J gave up 1 base; unmatched junction bases: 15. The CDR3 has 19 residues. Germline loops: CDR1 MGHRA, CDR2 YSYEKL.

The specimen was blood. This chain uses TRBV4-1 with TRBJ1-1; 9 bases are shared with TRBD1. The TCR originated in a woman in her late teens or twenties with Graves' hyperthyroidism. CDR3 protein: CASSHPASGTGIGNTEAFF. CDR3 bases: TGCGCCAGCAGCCACCCTGCCTCCGGGACAGGGATAGGGAACACTGAAGCTTTCTTT.